The T cell receptor (beta chain) under discussion was sequenced for a study of Ad26.COV2.S vaccination and SARS-CoV-2 variants. Described treatment: some 19 received Ad26.COV2.S at low or high dose, single or two shots; 5 received placebo; per-sample allocation not given. Samples were taken on day 63 after the first vaccine or placebo injection. Some clones are missing from TCRdb's copy, which holds only in-frame ones; the method was immunoSEQ multiplex PCR. The profile shows roughly 380,000 clones, roughly 90% of them singletons. Germline assignment: CDR1 SEHNR and CDR2 FQNEAQ (reference sequence). The CDR3 length is 13 residues. V lost 5 bases and J lost 5, with 12 bases in between.

This receptor was identified in a person aged 18-65 years who received the Ad26.COV2.S COVID-19 vaccine or a placebo. J is TRBJ1-1 and V is TRBV7-9, with TRBD1 as a possible D gene (5 bases). The sequenced sample was peripheral blood, obtained in a trial of Ad26.COV2.S vaccine versus placebo. CDR3 sequence (DNA): TGTGCCAGCAGCCTCCCCGGGACGACTGAAGCTTTCTTT. Protein product: CASSLPGTTEAFF.